A selection of T cell receptor beta chains follows, all from one sample in a study of CD8 T cells in Susac syndrome. MiXCR, run by TCRdb on the immunoSEQ multiplex PCR reads, gives a single entry per CDR3 protein. The sample lists just over 150,000 distinct CDR3 sequences, 95% occurring once. The sequenced material came from CD8+ T cells from PBMCs. The receptors stem from a human donor with multiple sclerosis. CDR3s include the opening cysteine and the closing phenylalanine or tryptophan. D genes are given only for firm matches. A row's size may be missing; if present it is once, few, many or a size class.

TGTGCCAGCAGCCAAGATGGGTTGAAGCGGACTGAAGCTTTCTTT | CASSQDGLKRTEAFF | . | TRBJ1-1 | . | TRBV3-1
TGTGCCAGCAGCGAAACAGGGGGCTACGTGGGTGAGCAGTTCTTC | CASSETGGYVGEQFF | TRBD1 | TRBJ2-1 | . | TRBV7-3
TGCAGCGTGGCAGGGGAGAATGAAAAACTGTTTTTT | CSVAGENEKLFF | . | TRBJ1-4 | . | TRBV29-1
TGCAGCGTTCCAGGGAAAATTTACAATGAGCAGTTCTTC | CSVPGKIYNEQFF | . | TRBJ2-1 | . | TRBV29-1
TGTGCCTGGAGTTCGGACAAGGGGGGGTACAATGAGCAGTTCTTC | CAWSSDKGGYNEQFF | . | TRBJ2-1 | . | TRBV30
TGTGCCTGGAGTGTCAGGGGGGGCTCCTACAATGAGCAGTTCTTC | CAWSVRGGSYNEQFF | . | TRBJ2-1 | once | TRBV30
TGTGCCAGCAGCTTAAGGGTGGCAGGGATTTTCAATGAGCAGTTCTTC | CASSLRVAGIFNEQFF | . | TRBJ2-1 | . | TRBV7-8
TGTGCCAGTAGTGCCTTTTGGGCGTGCACTGAAGCTTTCTTT | CASSAFWACTEAFF | . | TRBJ1-1 | . | TRBV19
TGTGCCTGGAGTGGGAGTCAGGGGGTGGCCCAGCATTTT | CAWSGSQGVAQHF | TRBD1 | TRBJ1-5 | . | TRBV30
TGTGCCTGGAGACGAAATCGGGTGGGTGAGCAGTACTTC | CAWRRNRVGEQYF | . | TRBJ2-7 | . | TRBV30
TGTGCCAGCAGTTCCGACCACCTACGGTTCTTC | CASSSDHLRFF | . | TRBJ2-1 | . | TRBV7-9
TGTGCCAGCAGCGTAGAACAGGGGGCCACAGATACGCAGTATTTT | CASSVEQGATDTQYF | TRBD1 | TRBJ2-3 | . | TRBV9
TGTGCCAGCACCCTCACAGATTTT | CASTLTDF | . | TRBJ2-3 | . | TRBV12-3/TRBV12-4
TGTGCCAGCAGCCGGAGACAGGGCAACACCGGGGAGCTGTTTTTT | CASSRRQGNTGELFF | TRBD1 | TRBJ2-2 | . | TRBV7-8
TGTGCCAGCAGTGAAGAGTCGAGAAATGAGCAGTTCTTC | CASSEESRNEQFF | . | TRBJ2-1 | . | TRBV2
TGTGCCAGCAGTTTGGGGACAGGGCGACTCTCTGGGGCCAACGTCCTGACTTTC | CASSLGTGRLSGANVLTF | TRBD1 | TRBJ2-6 | . | TRBV6-5
TGTGCCACCAGTGATTCAGCGGGGGCCACCTACAATGAGCAGTTCTTC | CATSDSAGATYNEQFF | TRBD2 | TRBJ2-1 | . | TRBV24-1
TGTGCCAGCGGATCGACGGAAAGGGAGCAGTACTTC | CASGSTEREQYF | . | TRBJ2-7 | . | TRBV12-3/TRBV12-4
TGCAGCGTTGTTGGCGGGACAGGGGAAGGGTATGGCTACACCTTC | CSVVGGTGEGYGYTF | TRBD1 | TRBJ1-2 | . | TRBV29-1
TGCAGCGTTGTCCCCCCGGGGGGCTACGAGCAGTACTTC | CSVVPPGGYEQYF | TRBD2 | TRBJ2-7 | . | TRBV29-1
TGTGCCAGCAGCGTAGGTGGGACCCAGTACACGACCCTCCACTTT | CASSVGGTQYTTLHF | . | TRBJ1-6 | . | TRBV9
TGTGCCAGCAGTCTAGCGGGGGGGCCGGATGAGCAGTTCTTC | CASSLAGGPDEQFF | TRBD2 | TRBJ2-1 | . | TRBV2
TGTGCCAGCAGCCAGACAGAGATCAATCAGCCCCAGCATTTT | CASSQTEINQPQHF | . | TRBJ1-5 | . | TRBV6-6
TGCAGTGCTAGAGATATGCTGAACACCGGGGAGCTGTTTTTT | CSARDMLNTGELFF | . | TRBJ2-2 | . | TRBV20-1
TGTGCCAGCAGCTTAGGCCTAGAATCGGCAGATACGCAGTATTTT | CASSLGLESADTQYF | . | TRBJ2-3 | . | TRBV7-3
TGTGCCAGCAGCCAATATAACTACATGCAGTATTTT | CASSQYNYMQYF | . | TRBJ2-3 | . | TRBV3-1
TGTGCCTGGAGAATTCTGAACACTGAAGCTTTCTTT | CAWRILNTEAFF | . | TRBJ1-1 | . | TRBV30
TGCAGCGCCCTTGATAGTCAGGGGGGCTATGGCTACACCTTC | CSALDSQGGYGYTF | TRBD1 | TRBJ1-2 | . | TRBV29-1
TGTGCCTGGAGCACGACCTCGTATGATGAAAAACTGTTTTTT | CAWSTTSYDEKLFF | . | TRBJ1-4 | . | TRBV30
TGTGCCAGCAGCTTTTTGTCAGAACAGGCCACCTGGGACACTGAAGCTTTCTTT | CASSFLSEQATWDTEAFF | . | TRBJ1-1 | . | TRBV13
TGCAGCGTTGGTATTTTTGGCAGGACAGAGAACCGAGCCTACGAGCAGTACTTC | CSVGIFGRTENRAYEQYF | . | TRBJ2-7 | . | TRBV29-1
TGTGCCAGCAGCTTTAGCGGGCTGTACAATGAGCAGTTCTTC | CASSFSGLYNEQFF | TRBD2 | TRBJ2-1 | . | TRBV7-8
TGCGCCAGCAGCCAAGGTAGCGGATCCTTATGGGGCTACACCTTC | CASSQGSGSLWGYTF | . | TRBJ1-2 | once | TRBV4-1
TGTGCCAGCAGTCGAGGGCCATCCACTGAAGCTTTCTTT | CASSRGPSTEAFF | . | TRBJ1-1 | . | TRBV7-9
TGTGCCAGCAGCGAGCTAGCGGGGGTCTGGGAGACCCAGTACTTC | CASSELAGVWETQYF | TRBD2 | TRBJ2-5 | . | TRBV3-1
TGTGCCAGCAGCCACCCAAAAGGGGTCGGGCTTCAGGAGCAGTTCTTC | CASSHPKGVGLQEQFF | . | TRBJ2-1 | . | TRBV3-1
TGCAGCGTTTTAATGGGAGGAGAAAAACTGTTTTTT | CSVLMGGEKLFF | . | TRBJ1-4 | . | TRBV29-1
TGTGCCAGCAGCCAATGGAACAGGGGGGTCGACGAGCAGTACTTC | CASSQWNRGVDEQYF | TRBD1 | TRBJ2-7 | . | TRBV3-1
TGTGCCAGCAGTTACTCGCCTAGCGGGGGAAGCACAGATACGCAGTATTTT | CASSYSPSGGSTDTQYF | TRBD2 | TRBJ2-3 | . | TRBV6-5
TGTGCCAGCAGCCGGGCAGCCTCTCCTAACTATGGCTACACCTTC | CASSRAASPNYGYTF | . | TRBJ1-2 | . | TRBV7-2
TGTGCCAGCAGCGTGTCCGGGACGGCGGATGAAAAACTGTTTTTT | CASSVSGTADEKLFF | . | TRBJ1-4 | once | TRBV9
TGTGCCAGCAGTGCCAACAGGGCAGGGCAGCCCCAGCATTTT | CASSANRAGQPQHF | . | TRBJ1-5 | . | TRBV27
TGTGCCACCAGCCGAGAGGCGGTCGCCTACAATGAGCAGTTCTTC | CATSREAVAYNEQFF | . | TRBJ2-1 | . | TRBV15
TGTGCCAGCAGCCCCACAGGGGTCGGAACAGATACGCAGTATTTT | CASSPTGVGTDTQYF | TRBD1 | TRBJ2-3 | . | TRBV9
TGTGCCAGCAGCCCAACCCTGTGGGGTGGCTACGAGCAGTACTTC | CASSPTLWGGYEQYF | . | TRBJ2-7 | once | TRBV7-9
TGTGCCAGCGGAAGACAGGGGGAAAATCAGCCCCAGCATTTT | CASGRQGENQPQHF | TRBD1 | TRBJ1-5 | . | TRBV27
TGTGCCAGTAGTGAGACTAGCGGTTTGTACAATGAGCAGTTCTTC | CASSETSGLYNEQFF | TRBD2 | TRBJ2-1 | . | TRBV19
TGTGCCAGCAGCTTAACGGACAGGGGGCACTACAATGAGCAGTTCTTC | CASSLTDRGHYNEQFF | TRBD1 | TRBJ2-1 | . | TRBV11-3